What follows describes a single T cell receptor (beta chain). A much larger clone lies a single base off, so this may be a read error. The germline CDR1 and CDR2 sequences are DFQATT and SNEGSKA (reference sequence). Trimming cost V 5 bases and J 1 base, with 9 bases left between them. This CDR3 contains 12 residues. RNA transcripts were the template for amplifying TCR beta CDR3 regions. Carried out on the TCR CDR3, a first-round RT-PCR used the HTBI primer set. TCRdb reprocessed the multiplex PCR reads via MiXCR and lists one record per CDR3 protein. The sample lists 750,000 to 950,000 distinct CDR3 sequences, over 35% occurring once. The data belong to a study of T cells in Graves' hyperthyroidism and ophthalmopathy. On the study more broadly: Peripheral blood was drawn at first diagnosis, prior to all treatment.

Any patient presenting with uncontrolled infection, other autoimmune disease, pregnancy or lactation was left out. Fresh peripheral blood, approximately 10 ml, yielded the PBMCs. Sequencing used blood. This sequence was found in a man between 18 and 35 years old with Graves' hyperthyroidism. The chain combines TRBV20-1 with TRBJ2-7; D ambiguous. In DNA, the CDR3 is TGCAGTGCTCCGTCGTTGTCCTACGAGCAGTACTTC. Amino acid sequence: CSAPSLSYEQYF.